A single sample is the source of the 15 T cell receptor beta chains below, sequenced in a study of shared clonotypes between healthy human individuals. The data were produced by immunoSEQ multiplex PCR, yet TCRdb's version contains in-frame clones alone and is incomplete. Of about 2.4 million clones listed, 80% to 95% are singletons. Sequencing used naive CD4+ T cells from PBMCs. Specified subset: CD45RA+ positively selected. All receptors come from a young man in good health. Some clones in this sample may be carry-over from other donors' samples.

This clone is a singleton in its sample. Other DNA sequences in the same sample also yield this CDR3. This chain links TRBV7-2 with TRBJ2-6; D is possibly TRBD2 (6 bases). The length of the CDR3 is 15 residues. Germline V gene lookup returns CDR1 SGHTA and CDR2 FQGNSA. Trimming removed 1 base from V and 2 bases from J, with 6 bases in between. The CDR3 DNA is TGTGCCAGCAGCTTAGGGGGGGCTGGGGCCAACGTCCTGACTTTC. Translated: CASSLGGAGANVLTF.

The rearrangement uses TRBV18 and TRBJ2-5, with 8 bases fitting TRBD2. This CDR3 has 14 residues. J gave up 2 bases and V 3 bases, and 2 bases lay outside the gene matches. From germline, CDR1 is KGHSH and CDR2 LQKENI. The CDR3 protein is CASSPTSAQETQYF. The CDR3, as DNA: TGTGCCAGCTCACCGACTAGCGCACAAGAGACCCAGTACTTC.

This chain links TRBV4-3 with TRBJ2-5, with TRBD2 matching over 10 bases. Losses at the gene ends were 0 bases for V and 4 bases for J; bases not matched to a gene: 11. The CDR3 runs to 18 residues. The germline V gene encodes CDR1 LGHNA and CDR2 YSLEER. CDR3 DNA: TGCGCCAGCAGCCAAGATTCTCCTCAAGCGGGAGGGTTAGAGACCCAGTACTTC. As protein: CASSQDSPQAGGLETQYF.

The V call is TRBV14, the J call TRBJ2-3; D remains unclear. V lost 2 bases, J lost 2 bases, and 11 bases lay in between. The germline V gene encodes CDR1 SGHDN and CDR2 FVKESK. There are 15 residues in the CDR3. The CDR3 region has the DNA TGTGCCAGCAGCCAATTGACGGTTAACACAGATACGCAGTATTTT. Amino acids: CASSQLTVNTDTQYF.

The chain is built from TRBV19 and TRBJ2-1; possibly TRBD1 for D (5 bases). The V gene's germline CDR1 is LNHDA and CDR2 SQIVND (reference sequence). The CDR3 has 14 residues. V lost 1 base to trimming and J lost 7 bases, with 11 bases between them. As DNA, the CDR3 is TGTGCCAGTAGTATAGGGGGCCAGCTAAATGAGCAGTTCTTC. This encodes CASSIGGQLNEQFF.

The chain employs TRBV2 and TRBJ1-6; D remains ambiguous. The CDR3 loop spans 15 amino acids. The germline V gene has CDR1 SNHLY and CDR2 FYNNEI. The germline V and J ends were trimmed by 1 base and 8 bases, with 12 bases remaining between them. The CDR3 protein is CASSEVSHEYSPLHF. Written as DNA, the CDR3 is TGTGCCAGCAGTGAAGTAAGCCATGAGTATTCACCCCTCCACTTT.

This chain uses TRBV4-2 with TRBJ2-7; TRBD2 aligns across 8 bases. With 2 bases clipped from V and 2 bases from J, the junction kept 5 bases outside the gene matches. The CDR3 sequence is 15 residues long. From germline, CDR1 is LGHNA and CDR2 YNFKEQ. CDR3 protein: CASSQQLADPYEQYF. The CDR3 bases are TGTGCCAGCAGCCAACAACTAGCGGACCCCTACGAGCAGTACTTC.

For the CDR3, the DNA is TGTGCCAGCAGTTATCGTACGAGCGGGCGGGCCAATGAGCAGTTCTTC. Translating gives CASSYRTSGRANEQFF. The chain uses TRBV6-5 and TRBJ2-1; D perhaps matches TRBD2 (6 bases). Germline lookup yields CDR1 MNHEY and CDR2 SVGAGI. This CDR3 spans 16 amino acids. The V gene lost 3 bases and the J gene lost 6 bases, with 18 bases spanning the gap.

Concerning this clone itself: Additional DNA sequences in this sample encode the identical CDR3. The genes are TRBV5-5 and TRBJ2-2; 9 positions match TRBD1. Germline lookup yields CDR1 SGHKS and CDR2 YYEKEE (reference sequence). The CDR3 is 14 amino acids. V shed 4 bases, J shed 7 bases, and the junction held 5 bases outside the gene matches. This chain's CDR3 is CASSGGQGIGELFF. CDR3 nucleotides: TGTGCCAGCAGCGGTGGACAGGGGATCGGGGAGCTGTTTTTT.

This chain uses TRBV15 with TRBJ1-3; a weak D match, TRBD1 (5 bases). Germline CDR1 is LNHNV and CDR2 is YYDKDF (reference sequence). The CDR3 is 16 residues long. The V end lost 5 bases, the J end lost 2 bases, and 16 bases lay between the germline ends. The CDR3 is CATSSRGHLTGNTIYF. Written as DNA, the CDR3 is TGTGCCACCAGCTCCCGAGGACATTTAACTGGAAACACCATATATTTT.

This chain uses TRBV5-5 with TRBJ1-1; 7 bases match TRBD1. CDR1 SGHKS and CDR2 YYEKEE come from the germline V gene (reference sequence). V shed 2 bases, J shed 7 bases, and the junction held 14 bases outside the gene matches. CDR3 length: 16 residues. CDR3 in DNA: TGTGCCAGCAGCTTTTCGGCGGGGCTCTCAGGGGGTGAAGCTTTCTTT. Translating it yields CASSFSAGLSGGEAFF.

With regard to this clone: This specimen includes other DNA sequences encoding the same CDR3. The chain links TRBV9 to TRBJ2-3; D gene ambiguous. The CDR3 runs 14 residues. Between the trimmed V and J ends, which lost 0 bases and 2 bases, there was a span of 7 bases. Germline values: CDR1 SGDLS, CDR2 YYNGEE. The CDR3 region is CASSVGGNTDTQYF. The DNA of the CDR3 is TGTGCCAGCAGCGTAGGAGGCAACACAGATACGCAGTATTTT. Supplemented by reference TRBV9 and TRBJ2-3, the full variable domain reads DSGVTQTPKHLITATGQRVTLRCSPRSGDLSVYWYQQSLDQGLQFLIQYYNGEERAKGNILERFSAQQFPDLHSELNLSSLELGDSALYFCASSVGGNTDTQYFGPGTRLTVL.

This chain connects TRBV30 to TRBJ2-7; D is undetermined. The CDR3 has 13 residues. Germline assignment: CDR1 GTSNPN and CDR2 SVGIG (reference sequence). V was trimmed by 0 bases and J by 6 bases, leaving 12 bases between them. The CDR3 loop reads CAWSVVWLTEQYF. CDR3 in DNA: TGTGCCTGGAGTGTGGTTTGGCTTACCGAGCAGTACTTC.

With respect to this clone: Other DNA sequences within the sample encode an identical CDR3. The rearrangement joins TRBV20-1 to TRBJ2-3; the D is unclear. The germline gives CDR1 DFQATT, CDR2 SNEGSKA (reference sequence). The CDR3 contains 11 residues. Deletions cut 2 bases from V and 6 bases from J, with 6 bases between. This CDR3 is CSARTGDTQYF. For the CDR3, the DNA is TGCAGTGCTAGAACCGGGGATACGCAGTATTTT.

This clone has a handful of counts. The chain recombines TRBV10-3 with TRBJ1-2, with a possible D match to TRBD1 (6 bases). Germline V lookup: CDR1 ENHRY, CDR2 SYGVKD. The CDR3 length is 13 residues. The ends were cut back, 3 bases at V and 4 bases at J, with 9 bases in the middle. Here the CDR3 DNA reads TGTGCCATCAGTGATCCGACAGGCTATGGCTACACCTTC. Its protein is CAISDPTGYGYTF.